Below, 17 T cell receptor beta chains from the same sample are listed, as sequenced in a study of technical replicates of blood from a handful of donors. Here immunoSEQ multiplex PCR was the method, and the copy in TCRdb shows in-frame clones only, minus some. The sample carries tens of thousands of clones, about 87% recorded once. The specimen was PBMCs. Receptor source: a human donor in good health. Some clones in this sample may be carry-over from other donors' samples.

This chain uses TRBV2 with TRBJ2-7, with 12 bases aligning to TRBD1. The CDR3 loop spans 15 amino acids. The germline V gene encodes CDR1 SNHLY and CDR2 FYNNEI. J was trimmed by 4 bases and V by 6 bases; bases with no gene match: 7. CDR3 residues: CASSLQGQGAYEQYF. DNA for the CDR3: TGTGCCAGCAGCCTACAGGGACAGGGGGCGTACGAGCAGTACTTC.

CDR3 in amino acids: CASSLGRNTEAFF. CDR3 sequence (DNA): TGTGCCAGCAGCTTAGGCAGGAACACTGAAGCTTTCTTT. The V call is TRBV7-3, the J call TRBJ1-1; no clear D. CDR1 SGHTA and CDR2 FQGTGA come from the germline V gene. The CDR3 is 13 residues long. With 2 bases removed from V and 1 base from J, the gap between germline ends came to 5 bases.

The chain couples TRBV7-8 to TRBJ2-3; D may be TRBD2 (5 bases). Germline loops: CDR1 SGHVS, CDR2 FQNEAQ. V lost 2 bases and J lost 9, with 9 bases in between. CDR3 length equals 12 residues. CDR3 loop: CASSLPGKTQYF. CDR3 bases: TGTGCCAGCAGCTTACCGGGGAAAACGCAGTATTTT.

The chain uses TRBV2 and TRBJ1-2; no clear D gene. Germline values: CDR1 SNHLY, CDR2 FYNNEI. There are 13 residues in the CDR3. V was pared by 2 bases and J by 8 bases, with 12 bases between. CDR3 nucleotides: TGTGCCAGCAGTGAATTCCAGGAGGCAGGCTACACCTTC. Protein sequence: CASSEFQEAGYTF.

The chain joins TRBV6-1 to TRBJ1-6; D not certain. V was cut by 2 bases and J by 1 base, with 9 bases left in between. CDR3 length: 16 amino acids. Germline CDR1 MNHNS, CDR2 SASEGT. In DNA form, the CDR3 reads TGTGCCAGCAGTGAATTAGGACTGTCCTATAATTCACCCCTCCACTTT. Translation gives CASSELGLSYNSPLHF.

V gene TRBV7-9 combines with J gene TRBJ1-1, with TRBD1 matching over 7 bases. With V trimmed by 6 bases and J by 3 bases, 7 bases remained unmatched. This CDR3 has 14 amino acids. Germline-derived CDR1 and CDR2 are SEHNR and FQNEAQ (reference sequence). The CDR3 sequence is CASRPGGTYTEAFF. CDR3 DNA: TGTGCCAGCAGACCAGGGGGTACGTACACTGAAGCTTTCTTT.

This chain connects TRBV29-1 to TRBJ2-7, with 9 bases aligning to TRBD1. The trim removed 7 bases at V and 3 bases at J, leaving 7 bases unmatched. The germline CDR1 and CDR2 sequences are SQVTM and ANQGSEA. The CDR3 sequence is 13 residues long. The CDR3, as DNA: TGCAGCGGGCAGGACAGGGGTGACTACGAGCAGTACTTC. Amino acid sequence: CSGQDRGDYEQYF.

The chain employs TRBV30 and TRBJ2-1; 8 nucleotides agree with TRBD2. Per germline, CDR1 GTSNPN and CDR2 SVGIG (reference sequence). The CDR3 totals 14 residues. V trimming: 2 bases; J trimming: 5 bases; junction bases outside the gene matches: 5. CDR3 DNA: TGTGCCTGGAGTTTAATGACTAGCGACAATGAGCAGTTCTTC. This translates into CAWSLMTSDNEQFF.

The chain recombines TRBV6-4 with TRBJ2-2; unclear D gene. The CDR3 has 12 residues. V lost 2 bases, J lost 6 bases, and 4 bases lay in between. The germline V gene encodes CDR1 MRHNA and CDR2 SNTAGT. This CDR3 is CASSDLAGELFF. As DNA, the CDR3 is TGTGCCAGCAGTGACCTTGCCGGGGAGCTGTTTTTT.

CDR3 sequence (DNA): TGTGCCAGCACCTTGGGGAGCGGGCTGAGCGGGGAGCTGTTTTTT. Protein sequence: CASTLGSGLSGELFF. The chain recombines TRBV9 with TRBJ2-2; D may be TRBD2 (6 bases). The CDR3 is 15 residues long. Germline V gene sequence: CDR1 SGDLS, CDR2 YYNGEE. With 6 bases removed from V and 7 bases from J, the gap between germline ends came to 19 bases.

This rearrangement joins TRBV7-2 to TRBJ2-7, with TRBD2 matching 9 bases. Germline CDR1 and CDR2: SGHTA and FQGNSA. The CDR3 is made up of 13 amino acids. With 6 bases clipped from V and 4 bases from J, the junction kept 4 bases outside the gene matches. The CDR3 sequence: CASRIAGAYEQYF. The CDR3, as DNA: TGTGCCAGCAGGATAGCGGGAGCGTACGAGCAGTACTTC.

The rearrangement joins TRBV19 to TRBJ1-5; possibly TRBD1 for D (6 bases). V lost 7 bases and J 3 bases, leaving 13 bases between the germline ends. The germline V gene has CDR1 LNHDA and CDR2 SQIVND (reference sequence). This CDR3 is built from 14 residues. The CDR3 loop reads CASNRGAINQPQHF. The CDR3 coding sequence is TGTGCCAGTAATCGGGGGGCAATCAATCAGCCCCAGCATTTT.

This CDR3 reads CASSLEGVRGGSEAFF. The CDR3 DNA follows: TGCGCCAGCAGCTTGGAGGGGGTTCGGGGCGGATCTGAAGCTTTCTTT. The rearrangement uses TRBV5-1 and TRBJ1-1; D may be TRBD1 (6 bases). CDR3 length: 16 residues. Trimming stripped 0 bases from V and 6 bases from J, with 18 bases between. Germline-derived CDR1 and CDR2 are SGHRS and YFSETQ.

The CDR3 DNA reads as TGTGCCAGCAGCTCCCGACAGGACATATCACCCCTCCACTTT. As protein: CASSSRQDISPLHF. This rearrangement joins TRBV5-8 to TRBJ1-6; TRBD1 might be the D (6 bases). V shed 3 bases and J shed 10 bases, with 14 bases lying between them. Germline loops: CDR1 SGHTS, CDR2 YDEGEE. This CDR3 has 14 amino acids. Using reference TRBV5-8 and TRBJ1-6 for the parts outside the CDR3, the full variable domain is EAGVTQSPTHLIKTRGQQATLRCSPISGHTSVYWYQQALGLGLQFLLWYDEGEERNRGNFPPRFSGRQFPNYSSELNVNALELEDSALYLCASSSRQDISPLHFGNGTRLTVT.

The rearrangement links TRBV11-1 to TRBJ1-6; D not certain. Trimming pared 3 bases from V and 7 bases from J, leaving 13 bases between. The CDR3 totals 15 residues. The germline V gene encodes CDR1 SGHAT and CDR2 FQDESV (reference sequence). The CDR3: CASSLRVAENSPLHF. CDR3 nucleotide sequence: TGTGCCAGCAGCTTGAGGGTCGCTGAAAATTCACCCCTCCACTTT.

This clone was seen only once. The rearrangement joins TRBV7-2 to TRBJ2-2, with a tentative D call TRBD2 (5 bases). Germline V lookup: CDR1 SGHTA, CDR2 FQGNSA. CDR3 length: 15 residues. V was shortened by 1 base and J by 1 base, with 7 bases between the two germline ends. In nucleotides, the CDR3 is TGTGCCAGCAGCTTAGGGCGGGTGAACACCGGGGAGCTGTTTTTT. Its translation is CASSLGRVNTGELFF.

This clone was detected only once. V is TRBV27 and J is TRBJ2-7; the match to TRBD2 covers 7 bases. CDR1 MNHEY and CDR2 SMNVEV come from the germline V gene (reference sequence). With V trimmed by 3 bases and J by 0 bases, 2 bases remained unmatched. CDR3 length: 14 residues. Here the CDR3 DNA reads TGTGCCAGCAGTTTTGGCGGGGGCTCCTACGAGCAGTACTTC. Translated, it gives CASSFGGGSYEQYF.